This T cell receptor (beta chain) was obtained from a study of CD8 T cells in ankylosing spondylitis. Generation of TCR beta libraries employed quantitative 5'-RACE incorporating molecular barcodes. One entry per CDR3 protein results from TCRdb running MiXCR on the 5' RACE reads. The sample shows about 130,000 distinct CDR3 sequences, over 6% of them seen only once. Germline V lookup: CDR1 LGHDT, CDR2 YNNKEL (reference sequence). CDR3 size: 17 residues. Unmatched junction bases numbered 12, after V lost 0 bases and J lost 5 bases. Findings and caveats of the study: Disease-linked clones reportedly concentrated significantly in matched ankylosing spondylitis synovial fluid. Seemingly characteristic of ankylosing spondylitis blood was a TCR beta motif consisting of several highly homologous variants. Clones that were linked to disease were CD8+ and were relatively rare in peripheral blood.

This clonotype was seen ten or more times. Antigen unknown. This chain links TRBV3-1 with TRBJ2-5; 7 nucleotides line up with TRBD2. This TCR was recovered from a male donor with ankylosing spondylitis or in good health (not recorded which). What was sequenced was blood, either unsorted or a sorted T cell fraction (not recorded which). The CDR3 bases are TGTGCCAGCAGCCAAGAAAGTGTTAAGCGGGGAGAGGAGACCCAGTACTTC. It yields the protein CASSQESVKRGEETQYF.